Following are 7 T cell receptor beta chains from one sample sequenced in a study of shared clonotypes between healthy human individuals. Clones were sequenced by immunoSEQ multiplex PCR, and TCRdb holds only the in-frame ones, with some missing. The sample has some 1 million clones, about 80% seen once. The source material was memory CD4+ T cells sorted from blood. The subset here: CD45RA-negative fraction. The receptors shown here come from a man younger than 30 in good health.

The chain has TRBV11-2 and TRBJ1-5; D is perhaps TRBD1 (5 bases). V lost 5 bases and J lost 3, with 14 bases in between. This CDR3 contains 15 residues. Germline V CDR1 and CDR2: SGHAT, FQNNGV. CDR3 DNA: TGTGCCAGCAGCACCGTCCCGGGGCCCAATCAGCCCCAGCATTTT. As protein: CASSTVPGPNQPQHF.

This rearrangement joins TRBV7-2 to TRBJ2-3; D may be TRBD1 or TRBD2 (5 bases each). The CDR3 has 14 residues. Per the germline V gene, CDR1 is SGHTA and CDR2 is FQGNSA. V was cut by 6 bases and J by 4 bases, with 14 bases left in between. The CDR3 DNA reads as TGTGCCAGCAGTTCCGGGACGTCTGCAGATACGCAGTATTTT. The encoded protein is CASSSGTSADTQYF.

Only a few counts were recorded for this clone. V usage is TRBV4-1 and J usage is TRBJ1-4; the D gene is possibly TRBD1 (5 bases). Germline loops: CDR1 MGHRA, CDR2 YSYEKL. This CDR3 spans 13 amino acids. The V and J ends lost 4 bases and 8 bases respectively, with 11 bases between them. The DNA for the CDR3 is TGCGCCAGCAGCCGACAGCTTGGGGAAAAACTGTTTTTT. The encoded protein is CASSRQLGEKLFF.

As to this clone: Other DNA sequences within the sample encode an identical CDR3. J is TRBJ1-5 and V is TRBV9; the D gene is possibly TRBD1 (6 bases). Trimming shortened V by 2 bases and J by 0 bases, and 9 bases separated the two germline ends. CDR1 is SGDLS and CDR2 is YYNGEE in the germline V gene. The CDR3 totals 15 residues. This CDR3 reads CASSVTGGSNQPQHF. CDR3 sequence (DNA): TGTGCCAGCAGCGTGACAGGAGGTAGCAATCAGCCCCAGCATTTT.

The chain couples TRBV6-1 to TRBJ1-3, with D unresolved. V was trimmed by 2 bases and J by 1 base, leaving 15 bases between them. The CDR3 runs 17 residues. The V gene's germline CDR1 is MNHNS and CDR2 SASEGT. The CDR3 nucleotides read TGTGCCAGCAGTGAAAATGCGCGGATTCGATCTGGAAACACCATATATTTT. Protein sequence: CASSENARIRSGNTIYF.

The gene calls are TRBV19 and TRBJ2-2; 9 bases match TRBD1. This CDR3 is built from 15 residues. V shed 4 bases, J shed 5 bases, and the junction held 5 bases outside the gene matches. Germline values: CDR1 LNHDA, CDR2 SQIVND (reference sequence). The CDR3 DNA is TGTGCCAGTAGTAGCACAGGGGGCTGGACCGGGGAGCTGTTTTTT. This encodes CASSSTGGWTGELFF.

The rearrangement links TRBV2 to TRBJ2-7; D tentatively reads TRBD1 or TRBD2 (6 bases each). CDR1 is SNHLY and CDR2 is FYNNEI in the germline V gene. The CDR3 spans 18 residues. V lost 1 base and J 0 bases, leaving 19 bases between the germline ends. The chain's CDR3 is CASSEGIGGTPSSYEQYF. CDR3 in DNA: TGTGCCAGCAGTGAAGGAATAGGCGGGACACCCAGCTCCTACGAGCAGTACTTC.